Each of the 10 T cell receptor beta chains below was sequenced from the same sample in a study of blood T cell repertoires in COVID-19. TCRdb's copy holds only in-frame clones and misses some; the assay was immunoSEQ multiplex PCR. Of about 180,000 clones in the sample, 70% to 90% were seen once. Sequenced sample: peripheral blood. All receptors come from a woman between 25 and 40 years old with acute or convalescent COVID-19.

This rearrangement joins TRBV2 to TRBJ2-3; tentatively, D is TRBD2 (6 bases). This CDR3 spans 14 amino acids. V was cut by 8 bases and J by 3 bases, with 15 bases left in between. In germline, CDR1 is SNHLY, CDR2 FYNNEI. The CDR3 here is CASGGSLITDTQYF. DNA of the CDR3: TGTGCCAGCGGAGGGAGTCTGATAACAGATACGCAGTATTTT.

The chain joins TRBV3-1 (or the pseudogene TRBV3-2) to TRBJ2-7; D remains unclear. The germline CDR1 and CDR2 sequences are LGHDT and YNNKEL (reference sequence). Trimming shortened V by 0 bases and J by 10 bases, and 10 bases separated the two germline ends. The CDR3 contains 12 residues. CDR3 coding DNA: TGTGCCAGCAGCCAAGAGGGCCTGTTCCAGTACTTC. Translating it yields CASSQEGLFQYF.

The genes are TRBV5-1 and TRBJ2-5, with 12 positions matching TRBD1. V dropped 6 bases and J dropped 5; count of bases not matched to a gene: 5. The germline CDR1 and CDR2 sequences are SGHRS and YFSETQ. The CDR3 runs 14 residues. As DNA, the CDR3 is TGCGCCAGCACCGGGACAGGGGGCAGCGAGACCCAGTACTTC. Its translation: CASTGTGGSETQYF. Looking up the rest from reference TRBV5-1 and TRBJ2-5 gives the full variable domain: KAGVTQTPRYLIKTRGQQVTLSCSPISGHRSVSWYQQTPGQGLQFLFEYFSETQRNKGNFPGRFSGRQFSNSRSEMNVSTLELGDSALYLCASTGTGGSETQYFGPGTRLLVL.

CDR3 residues: CASSFDFNTEAFF. In DNA, the CDR3 is TGTGCCAGCAGCTTCGACTTTAACACTGAAGCTTTCTTT. This chain joins TRBV5-6 and TRBJ1-1; the D is unclear. V was cut by 2 bases and J by 2 bases, with 7 bases left in between. CDR1 and CDR2 from the germline V gene are SGHDT and YYEEEE. The CDR3 runs 13 residues.

The chain couples TRBV4-1 to TRBJ1-1; D may be TRBD1 (6 bases). CDR1 and CDR2 from the germline V gene are MGHRA and YSYEKL. V was shortened by 4 bases and J by 0 bases, with 9 bases between the two germline ends. This CDR3 contains 14 residues. The CDR3 coding sequence is TGCGCCAGCAGCCGGGACATTATGAACACTGAAGCTTTCTTT. It specifies CASSRDIMNTEAFF.

This chain uses TRBV25-1 with TRBJ2-7; D is possibly TRBD2 (6 bases). V was trimmed by 4 bases and J by 4 bases, leaving 20 bases between them. The germline V gene has CDR1 MGHDK and CDR2 SYGVNS. The CDR3 loop spans 16 amino acids. The CDR3 here is CASSVLLALNTYEQYF. Written as DNA, the CDR3 is TGTGCCAGCAGTGTCTTACTAGCTTTAAACACGTACGAGCAGTACTTC.

This chain joins TRBV28 and TRBJ1-3; 8 bases map to TRBD1. Germline V gives CDR1 MDHEN, CDR2 SYDVKM. V was clipped by 6 bases and J by 6 bases; unmatched bases: 10. The CDR3 spans 15 residues. In DNA, the CDR3 is TGTGCCAGCAGGGTAGCAGGGGGCGAACTAAACACCATATATTTT. This encodes CASRVAGGELNTIYF.

This chain links TRBV3-1 (or the pseudogene TRBV3-2) with TRBJ2-1, with D tentatively TRBD1 (6 bases). Trimming removed 8 bases from V and 4 bases from J, with 9 bases in between. This CDR3 region has 12 residues. Germline-derived CDR1 and CDR2 are LGHDT and YNNKEL (reference sequence). This CDR3 is CASGQFYNEQFF. CDR3 DNA: TGTGCCAGCGGACAGTTTTACAATGAGCAGTTCTTC.

J is TRBJ2-5 and V is TRBV2; D perhaps matches TRBD2 (6 bases). With 5 bases removed from V and 3 bases from J, the gap between germline ends came to 10 bases. The CDR3 loop spans 13 amino acids. CDR1 and CDR2 (germline): SNHLY, FYNNEI. CDR3 in amino acids: CASSSQREETQYF. The CDR3 DNA is TGTGCCAGCAGTAGTCAGCGGGAAGAGACCCAGTACTTC.

The chain carries TRBV18 and TRBJ2-3; no firm D call. The CDR3 consists of 14 residues. V gave up 5 bases and J gave up 1 base, with 10 bases separating them. Germline CDR1 is KGHSH and CDR2 is LQKENI. The CDR3 sequence is CASSIGGGTDTQYF. CDR3 coding DNA: TGTGCCAGCTCAATTGGCGGCGGCACAGATACGCAGTATTTT.